This TCR beta chain was identified in a study of somatic mutations in cytotoxic T cells in rheumatoid arthritis. Study-wide context: It was right after diagnosis, before any treatment, that patient blood (roughly 30 ml EDTA) was drawn.

TCRdb's copy holds only in-frame clones and misses some; the assay was immunoSEQ multiplex PCR. This repertoire shows some 2,500 clones, around 83% found once; its top ten account for roughly 50%. The study's findings and limits: Some patients, about an eighth of the roughly 65, had a largest CD8+ clone that exceeded 20% of CD8+ cells.

Positive magnetic bead selection was used to isolate CD4+ and CD8+ cells; purity was checked by flow cytometry. On this clone: Its antigen is not known.

The sequence derives from a man aged 55 to 69 with rheumatoid arthritis. Sequencing was carried out using CD8+ T cells sorted from blood.

CDR3 amino acids: CAWSGANTGELFF. The CDR3 region has the DNA TGTGCCTGGTCGGGGGCGAACACCGGGGAGCTGTTTTTT. V and J are TRBV30 and TRBJ2-2, with D possibly matching TRBD2 (6 bases). V lost 5 bases to trimming and J lost 0 bases, with 7 bases between them. Germline lookup yields CDR1 GTSNPN and CDR2 SVGIG (reference sequence). The CDR3 runs 13 residues. Full variable domain (missing parts from reference TRBV30 and TRBJ2-2): SQTIHQWPATLVQPVGSPLSLECTVEGTSNPNLYWYRQAAGRGLQLLFYSVGIGQISSEVPQNLSASRPQDRQFILSSKKLLLSDSGFYLCAWSGANTGELFFGEGSRLTVL.